A single sample is the source of the 12 T cell receptor beta chains below, sequenced in a study of diagnostic markers for celiac disease. From its re-call of the reads, TCRdb lists each CDR3 protein once, without DNA. This table holds roughly 1,000 distinct CDR3 sequences. Sequencing input: either unsorted cells or a sorted T cell fraction (not recorded which). Source of these receptors: a human donor. This table probably holds off-target reads from a library built for another chain.

This chain joins TRBV20-1 and TRBJ1-1; the TRBD1 assignment by TCRdb is unverifiable without DNA. This CDR3 is 14 amino acids long. The germline CDR1 and CDR2 sequences are DFQATT and SNEGSKA (reference sequence). The CDR3 protein is CSARPLTGDTEAFF.

This clonotype is deemed medium-sized by its frequency. The chain recombines TRBV7-9 with TRBJ1-1; the TRBD1 assignment by TCRdb is unverifiable without DNA. Germline V gene sequence: CDR1 SEHNR, CDR2 FQNEAQ (reference sequence). This CDR3 is 13 amino acids long. The CDR3 spells CASSLAGGDEAFF.

The V and J genes are TRBV6-5 and TRBJ2-1; without DNA, the TCRdb call of TRBD2 cannot be checked. CDR1 and CDR2 from the germline V gene are MNHEY and SVGAGI. This CDR3 is 17 amino acids long. The CDR3 protein is CASSYRRRDYEGNEQFF.

CDR3 sequence reads: CASSQAGGGNEQFF. The chain employs TRBV4-2 and TRBJ2-1; TCRdb's D call of TRBD1 is untestable without DNA. Germline-derived CDR1 and CDR2 are LGHNA and YNFKEQ. This CDR3 comprises 14 residues.

The chain uses TRBV2 and TRBJ1-2. Germline V gives CDR1 SNHLY, CDR2 FYNNEI. The CDR3 extends over 16 amino acids. This CDR3 is CASSAGGQVANYGYTF.

The gene calls are TRBV10-3 and TRBJ1-3; checking the TCRdb D call of TRBD1 is not possible without DNA. The CDR3 is made up of 16 amino acids. Germline CDR1 and CDR2: ENHRY and SYGVKD. CDR3 sequence: CAISESIGGSGNTIYF.

Judged by frequency, this clonotype is medium-sized. The chain couples TRBV3-1 to TRBJ1-1; with no DNA, the TCRdb D assignment of TRBD1 cannot be verified. The CDR3 length is 13 residues. Germline-derived CDR1 and CDR2 are LGHDT and YNNKEL (reference sequence). CDR3 protein: CASSQEGVTEAFF.

The V and J genes are TRBV20-1 and TRBJ1-6; with no DNA, the TCRdb D assignment of TRBD1 cannot be verified. Germline lookup yields CDR1 DFQATT and CDR2 SNEGSKA (reference sequence). The CDR3 is 16 residues long. CDR3 loop: CSASASRLSYNSPLHF.

This clonotype ranks as medium-sized (0.01 to 0.1%) in terms of frequency. The chain uses TRBV29-1 and TRBJ2-3; TCRdb picks TRBD1, but there is no DNA to check that call. The CDR3 has 15 residues. Germline V gene data show CDR1 as SQVTM and CDR2 as ANQGSEA. CDR3 region: CSVHPPRGGTDTQYF.

This chain uses TRBV20-1 with TRBJ2-3. The CDR3 is 12 residues long. The germline V gene has CDR1 DFQATT and CDR2 SNEGSKA (reference sequence). The CDR3: CSESTRTDTQYF.

V is TRBV7-2 and J is TRBJ2-4; the D gene TCRdb calls, TRBD1, cannot be checked with no DNA. This CDR3 comprises 14 residues. Germline V gene data show CDR1 as SGHTA and CDR2 as FQGNSA. CDR3 residues: CASSFNRAKNIQYF.

Considering frequency, this clonotype is medium-sized (0.01 to 0.1%). The chain links TRBV4-2 to TRBJ1-1. The CDR3 extends over 14 amino acids. CDR1 LGHNA and CDR2 YNFKEQ come from the germline V gene. The CDR3 sequence is CASSQGGEGAEAFF.